This T cell receptor beta chain stems from a study of cytotoxic CD8 clonotypes in ibrutinib-treated CLL. Study background: IGHV unmutated roughly 17; relapsed/refractory 11; treatment-naive about 15.

The data were produced by immunoSEQ multiplex PCR, yet TCRdb's version contains in-frame clones alone and is incomplete. The top ten hold 34% of the sample, which has more than 12,000 clones, approximately 52% seen once. This CDR3 contains 14 residues. Germline V CDR1 and CDR2: SGHNT, YYREEE (reference sequence). V shed 4 bases and J shed 2 bases, with 10 bases lying between them. Whole-study findings and limits: At baseline, clonality was higher than in age-matched healthy donors and correlated with CD8+ counts.

As to this clone: The antigen remains undetermined.

The sequence was obtained from a human donor with chronic lymphocytic leukemia. The chain uses TRBV5-4 and TRBJ2-1; D not certain. Material: PBMCs, obtained at an approximately 25-month disease-progression time point, from a patient treated with ibrutinib. The CDR3 protein is CASSPTTTYNEQFF. For the CDR3, the DNA is TGTGCCAGCAGCCCCACAACTACCTACAATGAGCAGTTCTTC.